Included here is one T cell receptor beta chain sequence, with context. Its specificity is unknown. CDR1 is LGHNA and CDR2 is YSLEER in the germline V gene. V shed 4 bases and J 0 bases; nucleotides not matched to a gene: 10. This CDR3 is built from 17 residues. This specimen belongs to a study of blood T cells in healthy people across ages. Sample-barcoded 5' priming and a J-beta primer mix drove a second PCR of roughly 6 to 12 cycles. TCRdb processed the 5' RACE reads anew with MiXCR; each CDR3 protein has one entry. The sample has hundreds of thousands of distinct CDR3 sequences, approximately 60% seen once. Overall study findings and caveats: Long-lived donors carried more naive CD4+ cells and greater diversity than aged donors. A roughly linear fall in TCR beta diversity per million T cells was seen with increasing age. Estimates of total diversity, which came from one million sequenced T cells, were considered to be underestimates.

The source material was blood. The J gene is TRBJ2-3, the V gene TRBV4-3, with TRBD1 matching over 7 bases. The receptor's source is a man aged 40-50 years in good health. The DNA for the CDR3 is TGCGCCAGCAGCCTATCACGAGGGGGCAGTAGCACAGATACGCAGTATTTT. Its protein is CASSLSRGGSSTDTQYF.